This is a list of T cell receptor beta chains from one sample in a study of blood T cell repertoires in COVID-19. Measured with immunoSEQ multiplex PCR; TCRdb has only the in-frame clones, and not every one. The repertoire consists of about 120,000 clones, with roughly nine tenths occurring once and the leading ten covering approximately 4%. Sequencing was performed on peripheral blood. Receptors originate from a man aged 40-49 years with acute or convalescent COVID-19. The conserved cysteine and the conserved F or W are not part of the CDR3 here. Clone size is shown for a subset of rows, as once, few, many or a class of expanded clone.

TRBJ2-5 | TRBV4-2 | once | ASSQDWRGARGTQY
TRBJ1-2 | TRBV7-2 | . | ASSWDIGYGYT
TRBJ1-1 | TRBV30 | once | AWSRGGHTEAF
TRBJ2-1 | TRBV29-1 | . | SVVGLYNEQF
TRBJ2-3 | TRBV7-9 | . | ASRGGFFSTDTQY
TRBJ2-5 | TRBV4-1 | . | ASSQVGQQETQY
TRBJ1-4 | TRBV9 | . | ASSPIRGENEKLF
TRBJ2-3 | TRBV5-1 | . | ASSSGLGRDTQY
TRBJ2-1 | TRBV5-4 | . | ASTQSILAPNNEQF
TRBJ1-1 | TRBV27 | . | ASSFLGGVTEAF
TRBJ2-1 | TRBV14 | . | ASSQDLRDYYNEQF
TRBJ1-5 | TRBV12-3/TRBV12-4 | once | ASSTGLAQPQH
TRBJ2-1 | TRBV3-1/TRBV3-2 | . | ASSPIGNLREGRSYNEQF
TRBJ1-2 | TRBV5-6 | . | ASSFGHGYT
TRBJ1-1 | TRBV14 | few | ASSLGGMNTEAF
TRBJ2-1 | TRBV3-1/TRBV3-2 | . | ASSQGLAGNEQF
TRBJ1-2 | TRBV9 | few | ASSVDNRGLGYT
TRBJ1-1 | TRBV3-1/TRBV3-2 | . | ASSQGPGMNTEAF
TRBJ1-2 | TRBV6-2/TRBV6-3 | . | ASSPGQRPNYGYT
TRBJ2-3 | TRBV9 | . | ASTPGATTRADTQY
TRBJ2-7 | TRBV4-2 | . | ASSLWKEDEQY
TRBJ2-1 | TRBV3-1/TRBV3-2 | . | ASSPGLAGKNEQF
TRBJ1-2 | TRBV10-1 | . | ASDGDRGSPNYGYT
TRBJ2-1 | TRBV19 | . | ASSIPSSGVYYNEQF
TRBJ1-3 | TRBV25-1 | . | ASSGQGERNTIY
TRBJ1-2 | TRBV12-3/TRBV12-4 | . | ASGASPSGYT
TRBJ1-1 | TRBV3-1/TRBV3-2 | . | ASSQERGMNTEAF
TRBJ2-5 | TRBV3-1/TRBV3-2 | . | ASSQEGQRAQY
TRBJ1-1 | TRBV7-9 | . | ASSLALQLNTEAF
TRBJ1-1 | TRBV29-1 | . | SVGGQTNTEAF
TRBJ1-2 | TRBV5-6 | few | ASSLVGSGGGYT
TRBJ1-2 | TRBV9 | . | ASSLTTVNYGYT
TRBJ2-2 | TRBV11-3 | . | ASSSASGGTGELF
TRBJ1-1 | TRBV6-5 | . | ASSQAQNTEAF
TRBJ2-2 | TRBV10-3 | . | AISESTGGRGELF
TRBJ1-2 | TRBV27 | . | ASSSSGRISRYGYT
TRBJ2-3 | TRBV27 | . | ASHPLLAGGPDTQY
TRBJ1-2 | TRBV12-3/TRBV12-4 | . | ASSLGQGYGYT